The present TCR beta chain was sequenced within a study of blood T cell repertoires in COVID-19. The CDR3 covers 14 residues. V gave up 5 bases and J gave up 6 bases, with 14 bases separating them. Germline V gives CDR1 LNHDA, CDR2 SQIVND (reference sequence). Authors' analysis steps: How many nucleated cells were present was estimated from reference gene primer amplification. Produced via immunoSEQ multiplex PCR; TCRdb's table is partial and in-frame only. V and J calls and clone size come straight from that table; D and trimming were deduced from the DNA. The sample holds about 430,000 clones, 70% to 90% seen once. Seattle's cohort entered during active infection and was followed longitudinally.

The TCR was taken from a man between 18 and 29 years old with COVID-19, enrolled during active disease. This rearrangement joins TRBV19 to TRBJ2-1; a possible D gene is TRBD1 (6 bases). The sample was peripheral blood. CDR3 bases: TGTGCCAGTAGTTCCCGAAGGGGGATCAATGAGCAGTTCTTC. Translating gives CASSSRRGINEQFF.